A single sample is the source of the 2 T cell receptor beta chains below, sequenced in a study of shared clonotypes between healthy human individuals. Terminally differentiated effector memory CD45RA+ cells were left out of the naive CD8 fraction, which was CD45RO-negative and positively selected for CCR7. This table comes from immunoSEQ multiplex PCR, and its TCRdb copy is limited to in-frame clones, with some not included. This table has roughly 570,000 clones, 98% appearing once. What was sequenced was naive CD8+ T cells sorted from blood. These receptors originate from a man aged 30 to 39 in good health.

The V call is TRBV9, the J call TRBJ2-1; 7 nucleotides match TRBD2. Looked up from germline, CDR1 is SGDLS and CDR2 is YYNGEE. CDR3 length equals 12 residues. V trimming: 7 bases; J trimming: 3 bases; junction bases outside the gene matches: 1. Written as DNA, the CDR3 is TGTGCCAGCGGGGACTACTACAATGAGCAGTTCTTC. Translation: CASGDYYNEQFF.

This clone has just one count. V and J are TRBV15 and TRBJ2-1; D is perhaps TRBD1 (6 bases). This CDR3 spans 15 amino acids. Trimming shortened V by 6 bases and J by 4 bases, and 16 bases separated the two germline ends. Germline V gene sequence: CDR1 LNHNV, CDR2 YYDKDF (reference sequence). The DNA of the CDR3 is TGTGCCACCAGTCTACAGGGCAATACTTACAATGAGCAGTTCTTC. Amino acid sequence: CATSLQGNTYNEQFF.